This entry is about one T cell receptor (beta chain). What antigen it recognizes has not been identified. Nothing much larger sits one base from this clone, and base qualities are not available. The data were taken from a study of T cell responses to AZD1222 COVID-19 vaccine (dated by TCRdb to the early 2020s). Background for the entire study: AZD1222 recipients whose second dose came at about 4 weeks and those whose second dose came at about 12 weeks were combined into one group, since spike-specific TCR depth and breadth did not differ between the two schedules. TCR sequencing covered roughly 230 trial participants: 200 to 210 given two doses of AZD1222 and 26 given two doses of MenACWY control vaccine. Trial participants were enrolled into age subgroups of 18-55, 56-69 and 70-plus years, which contained approximately 150, 28 and 58 TCR-sequenced participants, respectively.

Via the germline V gene, CDR1 is SGDLS and CDR2 YYNGEE. At the junction V is shortened by 0 bases and J by 9 bases; bases outside the gene matches: 10. The cysteine opens and the phenylalanine closes a CDR3 of 16 amino acids. Only the CDR3 region is kept as DNA, spanning 48 bases read in frame from base 1. The CDR3 regions of human TCRbeta chains were analyzed by immunosequencing. As for the authors' bioinformatics: TCRs in the repertoires were matched against a reference library of SARS-CoV-2-specific TCRs that had been generated with the MIRA antigen-specificity platform. Breadth was defined as the fraction of unique TCRs that were SARS-CoV-2-associated. Depth was defined as the fraction of total T cells that were SARS-CoV-2-associated. Each spike-specific TCR was assigned to its reactive spike region and to a CD4 or CD8 class using the MIRA data. Log10-transformed breadth and depth values were compared by one-way ANOVA with Sidak's multiple comparisons tests. Drawn from immuneACCESS, this table holds only the in-frame rearrangements with V and J called that TCRdb kept. Clones are partly lost; checked studies trace under half to an unresolved V gene and leave the rest unexplained. The V and J calls and clone size come from that table; D and trimming were worked out from the DNA. The sample table shows 150,000 to 200,000 clones, and 80% to 95% are seen once. The ten largest clones capture less than 11% of the sample.

Results and caveats for the whole study, not just this receptor: Participants were mostly white British and included more females than males, and it was suggested by the authors that clonal diversity may have been underestimated. Because no day 14 peak-response samples were available, repertoires were characterized only after the peak T cell response. CD4 TCRs associated with the vaccine covered the entire spike protein, and the dominant responses were in regions 160-218 and 743-854. Conclusions about previously exposed vaccinees were limited because only a handful of AZD1222 recipients were SARS-CoV-2 seropositive at baseline. Epitopes outside the regions mutated in the B.1.351 and B.1.1.7 variants were reportedly recognized by nearly half of the unique spike-specific TCRs. The 56-69-year group was small, and its depth increase did not reach significance, likely because of low power. After two AZD1222 doses, both the breadth and the depth of spike-specific TCRs were significantly higher than at day 0 and than in MenACWY recipients.

The intended sense of this specimen's time point label: baseline before first vaccination. Samples from vaccinated people were obtained from the UK trials COV001 and COV002, which included a single-blind randomized controlled phase 2/3 trial of AZD1222 (ChAdOx1 nCoV-19) in healthy adults. For TCRbeta chain sequencing, PBMC samples were collected from trial participants at day 0 and at day 28 after the second dose. The source was peripheral blood, collected on day 0 of AZD1222 vaccination. This receptor chain uses TRBV9 and TRBJ2-1, with 9 bases aligning to TRBD2. This receptor was identified in an adult in good health. The DNA sequence is TGTGCCAGCAGCGTAGTAGCAGTAGCGGGAGTATCTGAGCAGTTCTTC. Its translation reads: CASSVVAVAGVSEQFF.